The clone carrying this T cell receptor beta chain was observed a few times. The data were obtained in a study of control samples from healthy donors and cancer patients. The germline CDR1 and CDR2 sequences are WSHSY and SAAADI. The CDR3 consists of 14 residues. With 7 bases clipped from V and 3 bases from J, the junction kept 4 bases outside the gene matches. The repertoire was sequenced with immunoSEQ multiplex PCR; TCRdb's copy has only in-frame clones and lacks some. The table has roughly 30,000 clones, 70% to 90% seen once. This receptor was obtained from a female donor with melanoma. This sequence joins TRBV10-2 and TRBJ2-3, with TRBD2 matching over 10 bases. Sequencing used formalin-fixed, paraffin-embedded tissue. The CDR3, as DNA: TGCGCCAGCACAGCTAGCGGGAGAACAGATACGCAGTATTTT. The encoded protein is CASTASGRTDTQYF.